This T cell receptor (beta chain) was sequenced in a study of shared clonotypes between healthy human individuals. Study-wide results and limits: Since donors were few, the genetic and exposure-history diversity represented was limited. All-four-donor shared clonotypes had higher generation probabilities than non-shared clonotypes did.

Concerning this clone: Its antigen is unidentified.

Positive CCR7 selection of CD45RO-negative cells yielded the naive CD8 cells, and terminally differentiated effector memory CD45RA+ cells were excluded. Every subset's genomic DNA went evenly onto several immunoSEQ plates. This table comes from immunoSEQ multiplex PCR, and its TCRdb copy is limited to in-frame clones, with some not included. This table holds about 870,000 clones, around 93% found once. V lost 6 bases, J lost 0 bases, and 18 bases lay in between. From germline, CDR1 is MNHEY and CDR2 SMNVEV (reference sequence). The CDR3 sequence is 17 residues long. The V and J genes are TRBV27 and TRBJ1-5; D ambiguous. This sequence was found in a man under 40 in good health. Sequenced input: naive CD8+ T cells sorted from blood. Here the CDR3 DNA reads TGTGCCAGCAGCCCATGGATGAAGGGTTATAGCAATCAGCCCCAGCATTTT. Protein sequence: CASSPWMKGYSNQPQHF.